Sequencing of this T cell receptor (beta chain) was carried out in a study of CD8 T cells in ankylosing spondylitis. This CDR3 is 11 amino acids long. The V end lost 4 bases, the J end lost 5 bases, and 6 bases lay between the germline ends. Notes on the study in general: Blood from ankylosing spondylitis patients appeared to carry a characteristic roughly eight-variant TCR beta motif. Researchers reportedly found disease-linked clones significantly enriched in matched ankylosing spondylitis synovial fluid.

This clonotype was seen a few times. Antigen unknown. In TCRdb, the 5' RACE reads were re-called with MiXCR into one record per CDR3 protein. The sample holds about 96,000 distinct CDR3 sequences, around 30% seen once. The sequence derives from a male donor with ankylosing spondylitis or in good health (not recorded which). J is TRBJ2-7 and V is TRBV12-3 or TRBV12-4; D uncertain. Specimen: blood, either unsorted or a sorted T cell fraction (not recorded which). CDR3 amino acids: CASSSYNEQYF. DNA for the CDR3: TGTGCCAGCAGTTCGTACAACGAGCAGTACTTC.